Listed below are T cell receptor beta chains from one sample, sequenced in a study of post-analysis software for immune sequencing data. TCRdb processed the PCR reads anew with MiXCR; each CDR3 protein has one entry. The profile covers approximately 660,000 distinct CDR3 sequences, with 55% to 60% appearing a single time and roughly 12% taken by the ten largest. Source material: blood. The source of these receptors is a girl aged 2-10 years with multiple sclerosis. Both conserved end residues are part of each CDR3. Each record gives: V gene, J gene, clone size, D gene, CDR3 protein, CDR3 DNA. D genes are given only for firm matches. Where a row states a size, it is once, few, many or the class of an expanded clone; other rows omit it.

TRBV5-1,TRBJ1-4,-,-,CASSLTQQAYNEKLFF,TGCGCCAGCAGCCTCACTCAACAGGCTTATAATGAAAAACTGTTTTTT
TRBV20-1,TRBJ2-5,few,-,CSARSSYQETQYF,TGCAGTGCTAGATCCTCGTACCAAGAGACCCAGTACTTC
TRBV5-1,TRBJ2-7,-,TRBD1,CASRRTGILSYEQYF,TGCGCCAGCAGGAGGACAGGAATTCTCTCCTACGAGCAGTACTTC
TRBV14,TRBJ2-5,-,TRBD1,CASSQDTGGVGETQYF,TGTGCCAGCAGCCAAGACACAGGGGGCGTCGGGGAGACCCAGTACTTC
TRBV4-3,TRBJ2-1,-,TRBD2,CASSQATTSGGENEQFF,TGCGCCAGCAGCCAGGCGACGACTAGCGGGGGGGAGAATGAGCAGTTCTTC
TRBV3-1,TRBJ1-3,-,-,CASSSRTVNTIYF,TGTGCCAGCAGCTCCCGGACGGTAAACACCATATATTTT
TRBV5-6,TRBJ2-7,-,-,CAGSLAPGFNEQYF,TGTGCCGGCAGCCTGGCCCCAGGGTTCAACGAGCAGTACTTC
TRBV6-6,TRBJ2-1,-,TRBD2,CASSYLSSGTYNEQFF,TGTGCCAGCAGTTACTTGTCTAGCGGGACGTACAATGAGCAGTTCTTC
TRBV29-1,TRBJ1-4,few,TRBD1,CSVMGQSLGEKLFF,TGCAGCGTGATGGGACAGAGCCTTGGCGAAAAACTGTTTTTT
TRBV29-1,TRBJ2-1,few,-,CSVADQGPGNEQFF,TGCAGCGTTGCAGATCAGGGGCCGGGCAATGAGCAGTTCTTC
TRBV29-1,TRBJ2-7,-,-,CSVEDRGSGEQYF,TGCAGCGTTGAAGATCGTGGGAGCGGCGAGCAGTACTTC
TRBV6-5,TRBJ1-1,-,-,CASRDLNTEAFF,TGTGCCAGCAGGGATTTGAACACTGAAGCTTTCTTT